The clone carrying this T cell receptor (beta chain) showed up just a few times. Its target is not known. One end of the junction does not line up with germline, which may come from a read error. These data are taken from a study of regulatory T cells in long-lasting Graves disease. Study observations and caveats: Analysis covered peripheral blood alone, not thyroid tissue.

Arm-PCR with iRepertoire HTBI primers amplified the CDR3 regions for these TCR beta libraries. TCRdb called the multiplex PCR reads again in MiXCR, with one record for every CDR3 protein. Here the sample spans hundreds of thousands of distinct CDR3 sequences, 16% being singletons. CDR3 size: 12 residues. Germline V CDR1 and CDR2: SEHNR, FQNEAQ (reference sequence). Time point in this sample: newly diagnosed GD, antithyroid drugs for less than 3 months. The TCR library used RNA extracted from PBMCs. This sample also appeared in a second study, on T cells in Graves' hyperthyroidism and ophthalmopathy.

The sequence came from a woman younger than 45 with Graves disease. Here the sequenced sample was peripheral blood mononuclear cells (PBMCs), taken at new diagnosis, from a patient treated with antithyroid drugs. The rearrangement uses TRBV7-9 and TRBJ2-5; D unclear. CDR3 DNA sequence: TGTGCCAGCGGCTTAGATGTCCAGACCCAGTACTTC. Translation gives CASGLDVQTQYF.